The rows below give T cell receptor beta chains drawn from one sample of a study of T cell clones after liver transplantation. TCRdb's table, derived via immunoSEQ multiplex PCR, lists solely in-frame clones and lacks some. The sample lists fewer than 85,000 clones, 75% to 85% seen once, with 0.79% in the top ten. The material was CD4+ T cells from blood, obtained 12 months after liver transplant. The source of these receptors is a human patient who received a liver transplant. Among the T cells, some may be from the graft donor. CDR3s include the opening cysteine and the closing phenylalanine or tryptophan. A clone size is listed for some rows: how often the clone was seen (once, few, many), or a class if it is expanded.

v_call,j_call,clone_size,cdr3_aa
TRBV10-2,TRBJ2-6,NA,CASFDSGTLLSGANVLTF
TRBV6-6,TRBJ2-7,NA,CASSYSRQLIHEQYF
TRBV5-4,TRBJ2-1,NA,CASSSTYNEQFF
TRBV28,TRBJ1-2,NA,CASSFRGRGNYGYTF
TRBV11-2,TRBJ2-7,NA,CASSLDRTSYEQYF
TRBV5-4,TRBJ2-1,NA,CASTSQLAGGQSEQFF
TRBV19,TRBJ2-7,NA,CASSKTRRDEQYF
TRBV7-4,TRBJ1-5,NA,CASSRKTTGSFSNQPQHF
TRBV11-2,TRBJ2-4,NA,CASSQLGGRSRDIQYF
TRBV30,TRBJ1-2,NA,CAWGDRYYGYTF
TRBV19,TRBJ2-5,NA,CASRTRTGEETQYF
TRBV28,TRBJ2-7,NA,CASSSGLAGGPEQYF
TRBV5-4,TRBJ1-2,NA,CASSLVSVDGYTF
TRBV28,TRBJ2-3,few,CAQLGTDTQYF
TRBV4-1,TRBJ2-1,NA,CASSQVQGPNPNEQFF
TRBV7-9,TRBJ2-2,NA,CATEGGTGELFF
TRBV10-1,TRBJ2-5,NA,CASTPLGSTETQYF
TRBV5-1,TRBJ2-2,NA,CASSLDEGTTGELFF